This T cell receptor (beta chain) was retrieved from a study of Ad26.COV2.S vaccination and SARS-CoV-2 variants. Looked up from germline, CDR1 is SGHRS and CDR2 is YFSETQ. V trimming: 5 bases; J trimming: 8 bases; junction bases outside the gene matches: 14. CDR3 length: 16 residues. Assay: immunoSEQ multiplex PCR; the TCRdb copy retains only in-frame clones and omits some. The sample carries more than 40,000 clones, roughly 80% recorded once. V usage is TRBV5-1 and J usage is TRBJ1-4; the match to TRBD1 covers 8 bases. The receptor was isolated from a human donor who had recovered from COVID-19. The material sequenced was peripheral blood, taken after recovery from COVID-19. The CDR3 protein is CASSFGARGQGEKLFF. In DNA, the CDR3 is TGCGCCAGCAGTTTTGGAGCCAGGGGGCAGGGAGAAAAACTGTTTTTT.